Sequencing of this T cell receptor beta chain was carried out in a study of OX40 agonist ivuxolimab in advanced cancers. Study as a whole: Ivuxolimab doses were 0.01, 0.1, 0.3, 1.5, 3 or 10 mg/kg every 2 weeks. Patients enrolled in dose escalation were diagnosed with hepatocellular carcinoma, melanoma, renal cell or head and neck cancer.

Produced via immunoSEQ multiplex PCR; TCRdb's table is partial and in-frame only. Altogether roughly 80,000 clones are present, around 84% being singletons, with the ten largest covering approximately 7%. V dropped 8 bases and J dropped 3; count of bases not matched to a gene: 4. The CDR3 covers 13 residues. Germline CDR1 is ENHRY and CDR2 is SYGVKD. The clonotype comes from an adult with an advanced solid tumor such as melanoma, head and neck, liver or kidney cancer. The chain recombines TRBV10-3 with TRBJ1-1, with 9 bases aligning to TRBD1. This material consisted of CD4+ or CD8+ T cells sorted from blood, taken in a trial of the OX40 agonist ivuxolimab. The CDR3: CAIHRGLYTEAFF. The CDR3 nucleotides are TGTGCCATCCACAGGGGGCTGTACACTGAAGCTTTCTTT.